A selection of T cell receptor beta chains follows, all from one sample in a study of cytomegalovirus exposure and HLA in healthy donors. Profiled with immunoSEQ multiplex PCR; TCRdb holds only in-frame clones, not every one. This sample has about 190,000 clones, with about 84% found just once. The specimen was PBMCs. These receptors came from a woman under 30 in good health and CMV-seronegative. Each CDR3 is given without its conserved first and last residue. Fields, in order: clone size, V gene, J gene, CDR3 protein. A row's size may be missing; if present it is once, few, many or a size class.

-	TRBV7-2	TRBJ2-7	ASSVDRGEEQY
-	TRBV6-1	TRBJ1-1	ASSSDGGRGEAF
-	TRBV5-1	TRBJ2-5	ASSFDSRVETQY
-	TRBV5-1	TRBJ2-7	ASSLEAGDEQY
-	TRBV5-1	TRBJ1-2	ASSLYQNYGYT
-	TRBV25-1	TRBJ2-1	ASSDLAGEVNEQF
-	TRBV5-1	TRBJ2-1	ASSLDRTYEQF
once	TRBV15	TRBJ2-5	ATSRDPSGQETQY
-	TRBV5-8	TRBJ2-2	ASSYWTGELF
-	TRBV7-6	TRBJ2-2	ASSLNTGGTGELF
-	TRBV5-4	TRBJ1-1	ASSLAPPTGGPAF
-	TRBV5-1	TRBJ1-4	ASSLGQGAEKLF
-	TRBV7-9	TRBJ2-3	ASSPSGGSSDTQY
-	TRBV11-2	TRBJ1-1	ASSPRQGANTEAF
-	TRBV21-1	TRBJ2-5	ASSKPGLYEIETQY
-	TRBV6-5	TRBJ1-2	ASSYSLRSNYGYT
-	TRBV10-3	TRBJ2-3	AISEPIEDIAGGSADTQY
-	TRBV7-2	TRBJ1-3	ASSLSDREGNTIY
-	TRBV11-3	TRBJ1-1	ASSSTRSGTTAF
-	TRBV30	TRBJ1-2	AWSVSPQGFGGYT
-	TRBV10-3	TRBJ1-1	AISESRANTEAF
-	TRBV7-3	TRBJ2-7	ASSLWEGSSGEQY
-	TRBV30	TRBJ2-1	AWSVDSGSSYNEQF
-	TRBV10-3	TRBJ2-2	AISGIDRATGELF
-	TRBV5-5	TRBJ1-2	ASSSGGSVDYGYT
-	TRBV6-1	TRBJ1-5	ASSEKMATQPQH
-	TRBV19	TRBJ1-5	ASSRRNSGTGGINSNQPQH